The clone carrying this T cell receptor (beta chain) was counted at least ten times. This entry is derived from a study of Graves' ophthalmopathy and Graves' hyperthyroidism. The CDR3 covers 15 residues. Trimming shortened V by 4 bases and J by 0 bases, and 12 bases separated the two germline ends. Germline V lookup: CDR1 LGHDT, CDR2 YNNKEL (reference sequence). The TCR beta CDR3 regions underwent amplification from RNA transcripts. HTBI-primed first-round RT-PCR preceded second-round multiplex PCR. TCRdb analysed the multiplex PCR reads with MiXCR anew, one entry per CDR3 protein. The top ten clones hold roughly 2.3% of a sample with some 350,000 distinct CDR3 sequences, about 15% of them seen once.

The sample comprised peripheral blood. This receptor was identified in an adult woman with stable Graves' hyperthyroidism. V usage is TRBV3-1 and J usage is TRBJ2-5; D call uncertain. The chain's CDR3 is CASSPRSGYQETQYF. The DNA of the CDR3 is TGTGCCAGCAGCCCACGGTCCGGGTACCAAGAGACCCAGTACTTC.